The 16 T cell receptor beta chains below all came from one sample that was sequenced in a study of post-analysis software for immune sequencing data. cDNA libraries for TCR beta contained unique molecular identifiers. TCRdb re-analysed the PCR reads in MiXCR, keeping a single row per CDR3 protein. The table shows some 690,000 distinct CDR3 sequences, with around 64% occurring only once. Their antigens are not known. Notes on the study in general: Relative to controls, patients had five TRBV segments at higher frequency, with TRBV5-6, TRBV5-1 and TRBV20-1 among these.

Sequenced: blood. The receptors come from a girl aged 2 to 9 with multiple sclerosis.

This sequence joins TRBV7-2 and TRBJ2-2; D not resolved. Germline V CDR1 and CDR2: SGHTA, FQGNSA. V shed 1 base and J shed 6 bases, with 6 bases lying between them. This CDR3 spans 13 amino acids. In nucleotides, the CDR3 is TGTGCCAGCAGCTTAGTGGCCCCCGGGGAGCTGTTTTTT. Amino acids: CASSLVAPGELFF.

The chain recombines TRBV4-3 with TRBJ1-2; perhaps TRBD1 as D (5 bases). Germline values: CDR1 LGHNA, CDR2 YSLEER. The CDR3 has 15 residues. Trimming removed 0 bases from V and 4 bases from J, with 12 bases in between. CDR3 residues: CASSQEPGDGYGYTF. CDR3 coding DNA: TGCGCCAGCAGCCAAGAACCGGGGGACGGCTATGGCTACACCTTC.

V is TRBV6-2 or TRBV6-3 and J is TRBJ2-1; 7 bases fit TRBD2. The CDR3 runs to 13 residues. The J segment lost 6 bases and the V segment lost 8 bases, leaving 7 bases of the junction unmatched. From germline, CDR1 is MNHEY and CDR2 SVGEGT. The CDR3 loop is CASEGGGGNEQFF. The DNA of the CDR3 is TGTGCCAGCGAAGGCGGGGGAGGCAATGAGCAGTTCTTC.

The chain joins TRBV29-1 to TRBJ2-5, with D uncertain. V dropped 7 bases and J dropped 1 base, with 10 bases sitting between them. Germline loops: CDR1 SQVTM, CDR2 ANQGSEA. The CDR3 is 12 residues long. In DNA, the CDR3 is TGCAGCGCTTCGGAGTTCCAAGAGACCCAGTACTTC. Its protein is CSASEFQETQYF.

V usage is TRBV25-1 and J usage is TRBJ1-2, with 10 nucleotides matching TRBD1. CDR1 and CDR2 (germline): MGHDK, SYGVNS. This CDR3 spans 15 amino acids. Trimming cost V 3 bases and J 4 bases; bases outside gene matches: 5. The CDR3 region is CASSDPRTGGYGYTF. The CDR3 DNA is TGTGCCAGCAGTGACCCTAGGACAGGGGGCTATGGCTACACCTTC.

This clonotype was counted a single time. The V call is TRBV20-1, the J call TRBJ2-7; 7 nucleotides line up with TRBD2. The J call may be wrong; the DNA end is better matched by TRBJ2-5. The germline CDR1 and CDR2 sequences are DFQATT and SNEGSKA (reference sequence). The CDR3 is 14 residues long. The CDR3 region has the DNA TGCAGTGCTCGACCGACTAGCCTATCGGAGACCCAGTACTTC. Amino acids: CSARPTSLSETQYF.

This chain uses TRBV6-6 with TRBJ1-2, with 7 bases identical to TRBD1. Germline V CDR1 and CDR2: MNHNY, SVGAGI (reference sequence). Losses at the gene ends were 2 bases for V and 3 bases for J; bases not matched to a gene: 3. The CDR3 runs to 14 residues. CDR3 region: CASSYGTADYGYTF. The CDR3 DNA sequence: TGTGCCAGCAGTTACGGGACAGCCGACTATGGCTACACCTTC.

This rearrangement joins TRBV15 to TRBJ2-7, with D hard to call. CDR3 length: 15 residues. CDR1 is LNHNV, CDR2 YYDKDF, per germline (reference sequence). V was trimmed by 1 base and J by 2 bases, leaving 12 bases between them. The CDR3 loop is CATSRGGLGTYEQYF. The DNA for the CDR3 is TGTGCCACCAGCAGAGGCGGTCTGGGTACCTACGAGCAGTACTTC.

In its sample, this clonotype was seen a few times. CDR3 DNA sequence: TGTGCCAGCAGCTTAGTGTCCCAACGGGTTAATGAAAAACTGTTTTTT. As protein: CASSLVSQRVNEKLFF. V is TRBV7-2 and J is TRBJ1-4, with D unresolved. The CDR3 contains 16 residues. From germline, CDR1 is SGHTA and CDR2 FQGNSA. Between the trimmed V and J ends, which lost 1 base and 4 bases, there was a span of 13 bases.

The CDR3 DNA reads TGCAGTGCCGACGTCGACCCCGGGAAAGAGACCCAGTACTTC. Its translation: CSADVDPGKETQYF. This chain connects TRBV20-1 to TRBJ2-5; tentative D call: TRBD2 (5 bases). Between the trimmed V and J ends, which lost 6 bases and 3 bases, there was a span of 17 bases. The CDR3 has 14 amino acids. Germline V gives CDR1 DFQATT, CDR2 SNEGSKA (reference sequence).

CDR3 sequence reads: CSVGKGTGGGYEQFF. In DNA form, the CDR3 reads TGCAGCGTTGGTAAAGGGACAGGGGGCGGGTATGAGCAGTTCTTC. This chain links TRBV29-1 with TRBJ2-1, with 12 positions matching TRBD1. The germline gives CDR1 SQVTM, CDR2 ANQGSEA. The ends lost 4 bases at V and 8 bases at J; junction bases unmatched: 9. CDR3 length equals 15 residues.

This clonotype has more than one count but fewer than ten. This chain uses TRBV10-3 with TRBJ2-3; D might be TRBD2 (6 bases). This CDR3 has 14 amino acids. Germline CDR1 reads ENHRY; CDR2 reads SYGVKD. V was trimmed by 0 bases and J by 7 bases, leaving 11 bases between them. This chain's CDR3 is CAISESTGGNTQYF. DNA of the CDR3: TGTGCCATCAGTGAGTCGACCGGGGGTAATACGCAGTATTTT.

CDR3 loop: CSAEGSYNEQYF. CDR3 bases: TGCAGTGCGGAGGGCTCCTACAATGAGCAGTACTTC. This chain uses TRBV20-1 with TRBJ2-1; a possible D gene is TRBD2 (6 bases). The DNA end lines up better with TRBJ2-7; the J call may be wrong. CDR1 and CDR2 (germline): DFQATT, SNEGSKA (reference sequence). This CDR3 is built from 12 residues.

This clonotype occurred once. This rearrangement joins TRBV20-1 to TRBJ2-7; 9 bases agree with TRBD2. This CDR3 spans 16 amino acids. V lost 5 bases to trimming and J lost 1 base; unmatched junction nucleotides: 12. CDR1 and CDR2 from the germline V gene are DFQATT and SNEGSKA (reference sequence). CDR3: CSAGRLAATLSYEQYF. In DNA form, the CDR3 reads TGCAGTGCTGGAAGACTAGCGGCAACCCTTTCCTACGAGCAGTACTTC.

Worth noting for this clonotype: One end of the junction is discordant with germline, which a read error may explain. The rearrangement links TRBV7-9 to TRBJ2-7, with a tentative D call TRBD1 (5 bases). CDR3 size: 15 residues. The germline gives CDR1 SEHNR, CDR2 FQNEAQ (reference sequence). The CDR3 DNA is TGTGCCAGCAACTTAGTCAGGGAAGGTCCCTACGAGCAGTACTTC. This sequence encodes CASNLVREGPYEQYF.

The CDR3 DNA reads as TGCAGTGCTAGGAGACAGCCTCTGCGGACGTTTTCCTACGAGCAGTACTTC. This translates into CSARRQPLRTFSYEQYF. The V call is TRBV20-1, the J call TRBJ2-7, with D possibly TRBD1 on 5 matching bases. Deletions cut 3 bases from V and 1 base from J, with 22 bases between. Germline V lookup: CDR1 DFQATT, CDR2 SNEGSKA (reference sequence). This CDR3 comprises 17 residues.